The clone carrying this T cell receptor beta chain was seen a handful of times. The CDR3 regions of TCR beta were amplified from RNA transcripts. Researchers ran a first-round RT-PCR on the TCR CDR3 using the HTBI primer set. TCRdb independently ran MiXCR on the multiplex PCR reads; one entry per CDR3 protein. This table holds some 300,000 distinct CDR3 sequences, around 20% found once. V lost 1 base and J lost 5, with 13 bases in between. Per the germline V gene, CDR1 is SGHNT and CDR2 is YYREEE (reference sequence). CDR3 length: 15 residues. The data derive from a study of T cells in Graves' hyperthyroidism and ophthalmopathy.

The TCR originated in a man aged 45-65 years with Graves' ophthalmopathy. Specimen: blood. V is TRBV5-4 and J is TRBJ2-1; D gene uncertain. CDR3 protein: CASSLRTRMDNEQFF. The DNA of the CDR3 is TGTGCCAGCAGCTTGAGGACCAGGATGGACAATGAGCAGTTCTTC. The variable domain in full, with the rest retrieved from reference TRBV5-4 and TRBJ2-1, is ETGVTQSPTHLIKTRGQQVTLRCSSQSGHNTVSWYQQALGQGPQFIFQYYREEENGRGNFPPRFSGLQFPNYSSELNVNALELDDSALYLCASSLRTRMDNEQFFGPGTRLTVL.